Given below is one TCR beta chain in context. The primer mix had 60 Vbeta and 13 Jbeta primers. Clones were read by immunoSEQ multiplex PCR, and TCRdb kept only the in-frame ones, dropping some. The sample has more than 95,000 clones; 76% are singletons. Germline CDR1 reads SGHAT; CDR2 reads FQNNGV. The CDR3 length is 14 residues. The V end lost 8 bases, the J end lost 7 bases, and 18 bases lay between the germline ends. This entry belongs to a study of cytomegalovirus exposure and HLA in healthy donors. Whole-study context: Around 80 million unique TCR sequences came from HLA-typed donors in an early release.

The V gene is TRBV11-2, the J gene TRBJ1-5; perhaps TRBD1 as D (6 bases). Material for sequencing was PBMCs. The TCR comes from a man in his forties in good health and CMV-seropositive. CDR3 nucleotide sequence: TGTGCCAGCGCCTCAGGGGTTTGGGGACAGCCCCAGCATTTT. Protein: CASASGVWGQPQHF.